This TCR beta chain was recovered during a study of T cells in Graves' hyperthyroidism and ophthalmopathy. TCR beta CDR3 sequences were amplified from RNA transcripts. HTBI primers were used for first-round RT-PCR of the TCR CDR3. TCRdb re-called the multiplex PCR reads through MiXCR, storing one row per CDR3 protein. This sample has about 300,000 distinct CDR3 sequences; approximately 18% occur once, and the top ten carry less than 45%. Germline values: CDR1 MNHEY, CDR2 SMNVEV (reference sequence). V gave up 6 bases and J gave up 6 bases; unmatched junction bases: 11. The CDR3 has 15 amino acids. The cohort's ophthalmopathy patients, a group with duration under 3 months, had a Clinical Activity Score of at least 3 and a NOSPECS grade of at least 4. Lactation, pregnancy, other autoimmune disease or uncontrolled infection led to exclusion of patients. Orbital computed tomography and thyroid ultrasound, together with serum TRAb and thyroxine and clinical symptoms, were used for diagnoses. The PBMCs studied were ones that came from roughly 11 ml fresh peripheral blood.

The V gene is TRBV27, the J gene TRBJ2-1; TRBD1 aligns across 7 bases. The receptor comes from a man aged 45-65 years with Graves' ophthalmopathy. The sequencing input was blood. The CDR3 nucleotides are TGTGCCAGCAGCCCCCGGACAGGTTCGGGCAATGAGCAGTTCTTC. Encoded protein: CASSPRTGSGNEQFF.